Below, 30 T cell receptor beta chains from the same sample are listed, as sequenced in a study of cytomegalovirus exposure and HLA in healthy donors. PCR used 60 Vbeta primers and 13 Jbeta primers. This table comes from immunoSEQ multiplex PCR, and its TCRdb copy is limited to in-frame clones, with some not included. The sample lists fewer than 120,000 clones, over 65% occurring once. The sequencing input was PBMCs. The receptors here all came from a woman between 25 and 40 years old in good health and CMV-seronegative.

The chain's CDR3 is CASSSGTVHSNQPQHF. The CDR3 region has the DNA TGTGCCAGCAGTTCCGGGACAGTTCATAGCAATCAGCCCCAGCATTTT. This chain uses TRBV6-5 with TRBJ1-5; TRBD1 agrees at 7 bases. The V and J ends lost 4 bases and 0 bases, in that order; junction bases with no gene match: 6. CDR1 is MNHEY, CDR2 SVGAGI, per germline. The length of the CDR3 is 16 residues.

This clone showed up just a few times. The chain joins TRBV30 to TRBJ1-3; D remains ambiguous. The CDR3 loop spans 18 amino acids. Trimming removed 0 bases from V and 2 bases from J, with 20 bases in between. CDR1 is GTSNPN and CDR2 is SVGIG in the germline V gene (reference sequence). The CDR3 DNA follows: TGTGCCTGGAGTGTATACGGCGCCCGAGGGCCGCCTGGAAACACCATATATTTT. This sequence encodes CAWSVYGARGPPGNTIYF.

The chain carries TRBV6-1 and TRBJ1-1, with 7 positions matching TRBD1. V shed 0 bases, J shed 14 bases, and the junction held 9 bases outside the gene matches. The germline V gene encodes CDR1 MNHNS and CDR2 SASEGT. The CDR3 has 13 amino acids. The CDR3 spells CASSEALTGNIFF. The CDR3 region has the DNA TGTGCCAGCAGTGAAGCGTTGACAGGGAACATATTCTTT.

The V call is TRBV7-2, the J call TRBJ2-7; the D gene is possibly TRBD2 (6 bases). This CDR3 contains 15 residues. Trimming took off 6 bases at V and 5 bases at J, with 20 bases between the two ends. Germline V gene sequence: CDR1 SGHTA, CDR2 FQGNSA. In DNA, the CDR3 is TGTGCCAGCAGTTCTAAACGGGGGACGTGGAACGAGCAGTACTTC. Encoded protein: CASSSKRGTWNEQYF.

This clone has just a few counts. The chain recombines TRBV7-9 with TRBJ1-5; the D gene is possibly TRBD1 (5 bases). Germline-derived CDR1 and CDR2 are SEHNR and FQNEAQ (reference sequence). This CDR3 is built from 14 residues. Trimming took 2 bases from V and 6 from J, leaving 11 bases between them. The DNA for the CDR3 is TGTGCCAGCAGCTTAAATGGGGCTAGTCAGCCCCAGCATTTT. This sequence encodes CASSLNGASQPQHF.

The chain carries TRBV10-3 and TRBJ1-6; TRBD1 agrees at 7 bases. Germline CDR1 ENHRY, CDR2 SYGVKD. Trimming removed 6 bases from V and 5 bases from J; junction bases left unmatched: 10. The CDR3 totals 16 residues. The CDR3 here is CAIRRQGKGDNSPLHF. Written as DNA, the CDR3 is TGTGCCATCAGGCGACAGGGTAAAGGGGATAATTCACCCCTCCACTTT.

The chain links TRBV30 to TRBJ2-7; TRBD1 aligns across 9 bases. This CDR3 region has 15 residues. CDR1 GTSNPN and CDR2 SVGIG come from the germline V gene (reference sequence). The ends lost 4 bases at V and 1 base at J; junction bases unmatched: 8. CDR3 nucleotide sequence: TGTGCCTGGACGAGGGACAGGGCGACATCCTACGAGCAGTACTTC. Its protein product is CAWTRDRATSYEQYF.

This chain uses TRBV7-2 with TRBJ1-2; D may be TRBD1 (5 bases). The CDR3 sequence is 16 residues long. Germline assignment: CDR1 SGHTA and CDR2 FQGNSA. Trimming took 1 base from V and 4 from J, leaving 16 bases between them. The CDR3 nucleotides read TGTGCCAGCAGCTTAGTAGCCGACAGTTCAATCTATGGCTACACCTTC. This encodes CASSLVADSSIYGYTF.

This sequence joins TRBV29-1 and TRBJ2-2, with TRBD2 as a possible D gene (5 bases). V lost 4 bases and J 5 bases, leaving 11 bases between the germline ends. This CDR3 has 13 residues. Germline assignment: CDR1 SQVTM and CDR2 ANQGSEA. The CDR3 spells CSVASQRTGELFF. In DNA, the CDR3 is TGCAGCGTTGCGTCTCAGCGGACCGGGGAGCTGTTTTTT.

This clone was recorded a few times. The chain combines TRBV28 with TRBJ2-4, with 11 positions matching TRBD2. V was pared by 6 bases and J by 1 base, with 17 bases of the junction left unmatched. Germline CDR1 is MDHEN and CDR2 is SYDVKM. This CDR3 has 20 residues. The CDR3 loop is CASSEHPGLADGVAKNIQYF. In DNA form, the CDR3 reads TGTGCCAGCAGCGAACACCCGGGACTAGCGGACGGGGTCGCCAAAAACATTCAGTACTTC.

This rearrangement joins TRBV7-6 to TRBJ1-3, with TRBD1 identical over 10 bases. V was pared by 2 bases and J by 11 bases, with 9 bases of the junction left unmatched. CDR1 is SGHVS and CDR2 is FNYEAQ in the germline V gene. The CDR3 extends over 15 amino acids. The CDR3 loop is CASSLSGTGVLPIYF. CDR3 DNA: TGTGCCAGCAGCTTATCCGGGACAGGGGTTTTGCCCATATATTTT.

V gene TRBV10-3 combines with J gene TRBJ1-1; 9 nucleotides align to TRBD1. Germline loops: CDR1 ENHRY, CDR2 SYGVKD. V was clipped by 4 bases and J by 1 base; unmatched bases: 4. CDR3 length: 15 residues. This chain's CDR3 is CAISVPDRGNTEAFF. CDR3 DNA sequence: TGTGCCATCAGTGTGCCGGACAGGGGGAACACTGAAGCTTTCTTT.

The V and J genes are TRBV7-2 and TRBJ2-1; TRBD2 aligns across 11 bases. This CDR3 region has 16 residues. From germline, CDR1 is SGHTA and CDR2 FQGNSA. The ends lost 0 bases at V and 4 bases at J; junction bases unmatched: 2. The CDR3 DNA reads TGTGCCAGCAGCTTAGCCGGGACTAGCGGATACAATGAGCAGTTCTTC. This encodes CASSLAGTSGYNEQFF.

The DNA of the CDR3 is TGTGCCAGCAGCTATGTGAACAGGGTAGGCGATGAGCAGTTCTTC. Protein product: CASSYVNRVGDEQFF. V usage is TRBV7-2 and J usage is TRBJ2-1; possible D gene TRBD1, 6 bases. The CDR3 spans 15 residues. Trimming pared 4 bases from V and 8 bases from J, leaving 18 bases between. The germline V gene encodes CDR1 SGHTA and CDR2 FQGNSA.

The V gene is TRBV9, the J gene TRBJ2-1; TRBD2 is a possible D gene (6 bases). This CDR3 comprises 18 residues. From germline, CDR1 is SGDLS and CDR2 YYNGEE. Trimming pared 2 bases from V and 4 bases from J, leaving 22 bases between. CDR3 nucleotide sequence: TGTGCCAGCAGCGTCCACCCCCCAGGGTGGGAGGATTACAATGAGCAGTTCTTC. Translating gives CASSVHPPGWEDYNEQFF.

This clone was observed a few times. This chain links TRBV6-6 with TRBJ1-2; tentative D call: TRBD1 (6 bases). CDR3 length: 14 residues. The V gene lost 6 bases and the J gene lost 4 bases, with 15 bases spanning the gap. CDR1 is MNHNY and CDR2 is SVGAGI in the germline V gene (reference sequence). The CDR3 bases are TGTGCCAGCAGCTTTGGGGGCAGCGGCTATGGCTACACCTTC. It codes for CASSFGGSGYGYTF.

The CDR3 region has the DNA TGTGCCAGCAGTCAGACTAGCGGGCCCGCGTTCTTC. Protein sequence: CASSQTSGPAFF. The V call is TRBV28, the J call TRBJ2-1; 10 nucleotides match TRBD2. The CDR3 totals 12 residues. J was trimmed by 15 bases and V by 5 bases; bases with no gene match: 7. Germline V gene lookup returns CDR1 MDHEN and CDR2 SYDVKM.

J is TRBJ2-7 and V is TRBV7-9, with TRBD1 matching 10 bases. Germline V gene data show CDR1 as SEHNR and CDR2 as FQNEAQ (reference sequence). The CDR3 consists of 15 residues. J lost 6 bases, V lost 1 base, and 6 bases had no gene match. The CDR3 DNA is TGTGCCAGCAGCTTAGGGTGGGACAGGGGAGGCGAGCAGTACTTC. Amino acid sequence: CASSLGWDRGGEQYF.

The chain uses TRBV6-5 and TRBJ2-7; possibly TRBD2 for D (5 bases). The germline V gene has CDR1 MNHEY and CDR2 SVGAGI. CDR3 length: 12 amino acids. V lost 6 bases and J 7 bases, leaving 13 bases between the germline ends. Here the CDR3 DNA reads TGTGCCAGCAGCCCGGGGTTGAGAGAGCAGTACTTC. Its translation: CASSPGLREQYF.

The rearrangement uses TRBV9 and TRBJ2-7; tentative D call: TRBD2 (6 bases). V lost 3 bases, J lost 3 bases, and 13 bases lay in between. The CDR3 consists of 14 residues. CDR1 SGDLS and CDR2 YYNGEE come from the germline V gene. The CDR3 sequence: CASSAGEVGYEQYF. Written as DNA, the CDR3 is TGTGCCAGCAGCGCGGGGGAGGTGGGCTACGAGCAGTACTTC.

J is TRBJ2-7 and V is TRBV6-6; possibly TRBD1 for D (5 bases). Per germline, CDR1 MNHNY and CDR2 SVGAGI (reference sequence). This CDR3 is built from 12 residues. V was cut by 3 bases and J by 5 bases, with 8 bases left in between. In DNA, the CDR3 is TGTGCCAGCAGTTATTCCAGGGACGAGCAGTACTTC. Residues: CASSYSRDEQYF.

This rearrangement joins TRBV30 to TRBJ2-2; D is possibly TRBD2 (5 bases). CDR1 GTSNPN and CDR2 SVGIG come from the germline V gene (reference sequence). The ends were cut back, 1 base at V and 1 base at J, with 7 bases in the middle. The CDR3 sequence is 14 residues long. CDR3 amino acids: CAWSGGLNTGELFF. CDR3 in DNA: TGTGCCTGGAGTGGAGGACTGAACACCGGGGAGCTGTTTTTT.

V is TRBV5-1 and J is TRBJ2-1; D gene unclear. Trimming took 0 bases from V and 8 from J, leaving 21 bases between them. The V gene's germline CDR1 is SGHRS and CDR2 YFSETQ. The CDR3 extends over 17 amino acids. In DNA form, the CDR3 reads TGCGCCAGCAGCTTGGGGAGAGCAAGGAAGATTTGGGATGAGCAGTTCTTC. Its translation: CASSLGRARKIWDEQFF. Full variable domain (remainder filled in from reference TRBV5-1 and TRBJ2-1): KAGVTQTPRYLIKTRGQQVTLSCSPISGHRSVSWYQQTPGQGLQFLFEYFSETQRNKGNFPGRFSGRQFSNSRSEMNVSTLELGDSALYLCASSLGRARKIWDEQFFGPGTRLTVL.

This chain uses TRBV7-8 with TRBJ1-5; 8 nucleotides line up with TRBD1. In germline, CDR1 is SGHVS, CDR2 FQNEAQ. The CDR3 is 13 amino acids. Trimming at V came to 1 base and at J to 7 bases, leaving 0 bases not matched to a gene. The CDR3: CASSLGQGQPQHF. In nucleotides, the CDR3 is TGTGCCAGCAGCTTAGGACAGGGGCAGCCCCAGCATTTT. The whole variable domain, filled in from reference TRBV7-8 and TRBJ1-5, reads GAGVSQSPRYKVAKRGQDVALRCDPISGHVSLFWYQQALGQGPEFLTYFQNEAQLDKSGLPSDRFFAERPEGSVSTLKIQRTQQEDSAVYLCASSLGQGQPQHFGDGTRLSIL.

The chain is built from TRBV28 and TRBJ2-1; 8 bases match TRBD1. Unmatched junction bases numbered 9, after V lost 5 bases and J lost 15 bases. CDR3 size: 12 residues. The germline CDR1 and CDR2 sequences are MDHEN and SYDVKM. The CDR3 coding sequence is TGTGCCAGCAGTCTATTCGGACAGGGATGGTTCTTC. Translated, it gives CASSLFGQGWFF.

The gene calls are TRBV30 and TRBJ1-6, with D possibly being TRBD1 (6 bases). The CDR3 spans 17 residues. Germline lookup yields CDR1 GTSNPN and CDR2 SVGIG (reference sequence). The V gene lost 1 base and the J gene lost 3 bases, with 16 bases spanning the gap. The CDR3 DNA sequence: TGTGCCTGGAGTGCCGGGACACATCAAATCTATAATTCACCCCTCCACTTT. Translation: CAWSAGTHQIYNSPLHF. The variable domain in full, with the rest retrieved from reference TRBV30 and TRBJ1-6, is SQTIHQWPATLVQPVGSPLSLECTVEGTSNPNLYWYRQAAGRGLQLLFYSVGIGQISSEVPQNLSASRPQDRQFILSSKKLLLSDSGFYLCAWSAGTHQIYNSPLHFGNGTRLTVT.

This rearrangement joins TRBV28 to TRBJ1-4, with D uncertain. The CDR3 length is 15 residues. V shed 6 bases and J shed 0 bases, with 11 bases lying between them. Germline V gene data show CDR1 as MDHEN and CDR2 as SYDVKM. CDR3 sequence (DNA): TGTGCCAGCAGCCGGGGTTGGGCAACTAATGAAAAACTGTTTTTT. Protein: CASSRGWATNEKLFF.

This clone appeared a few times. This sequence joins TRBV19 and TRBJ2-4; 9 bases are a match to TRBD1. CDR3 length: 13 amino acids. Germline loops: CDR1 LNHDA, CDR2 SQIVND (reference sequence). The junction had 8 bases not matched to a gene; V was cut back by 8 bases and J by 9 bases. The CDR3 nucleotides read TGTGCCAGTCTCCACAGGGGGCAGGGCATTCAGTACTTC. Translating gives CASLHRGQGIQYF.

A single count supports this clone. This chain connects TRBV28 to TRBJ2-3, with D maybe TRBD2 (6 bases). The CDR3 runs 13 residues. V shed 6 bases and J shed 2 bases, with 9 bases lying between them. Germline assignment: CDR1 MDHEN and CDR2 SYDVKM. The CDR3 DNA reads as TGTGCCAGCAGACCGGGAGACACAGATACGCAGTATTTT. Its protein product is CASRPGDTDTQYF.

V and J are TRBV30 and TRBJ2-2; D is ambiguous. The germline V and J ends were trimmed by 1 base and 4 bases, with 7 bases remaining between them. CDR3 length equals 13 residues. CDR1 and CDR2 from the germline V gene are GTSNPN and SVGIG (reference sequence). Here the CDR3 DNA reads TGTGCCTGGAGTGGATCGGGCACCGGGGAGCTGTTTTTT. Its protein is CAWSGSGTGELFF.